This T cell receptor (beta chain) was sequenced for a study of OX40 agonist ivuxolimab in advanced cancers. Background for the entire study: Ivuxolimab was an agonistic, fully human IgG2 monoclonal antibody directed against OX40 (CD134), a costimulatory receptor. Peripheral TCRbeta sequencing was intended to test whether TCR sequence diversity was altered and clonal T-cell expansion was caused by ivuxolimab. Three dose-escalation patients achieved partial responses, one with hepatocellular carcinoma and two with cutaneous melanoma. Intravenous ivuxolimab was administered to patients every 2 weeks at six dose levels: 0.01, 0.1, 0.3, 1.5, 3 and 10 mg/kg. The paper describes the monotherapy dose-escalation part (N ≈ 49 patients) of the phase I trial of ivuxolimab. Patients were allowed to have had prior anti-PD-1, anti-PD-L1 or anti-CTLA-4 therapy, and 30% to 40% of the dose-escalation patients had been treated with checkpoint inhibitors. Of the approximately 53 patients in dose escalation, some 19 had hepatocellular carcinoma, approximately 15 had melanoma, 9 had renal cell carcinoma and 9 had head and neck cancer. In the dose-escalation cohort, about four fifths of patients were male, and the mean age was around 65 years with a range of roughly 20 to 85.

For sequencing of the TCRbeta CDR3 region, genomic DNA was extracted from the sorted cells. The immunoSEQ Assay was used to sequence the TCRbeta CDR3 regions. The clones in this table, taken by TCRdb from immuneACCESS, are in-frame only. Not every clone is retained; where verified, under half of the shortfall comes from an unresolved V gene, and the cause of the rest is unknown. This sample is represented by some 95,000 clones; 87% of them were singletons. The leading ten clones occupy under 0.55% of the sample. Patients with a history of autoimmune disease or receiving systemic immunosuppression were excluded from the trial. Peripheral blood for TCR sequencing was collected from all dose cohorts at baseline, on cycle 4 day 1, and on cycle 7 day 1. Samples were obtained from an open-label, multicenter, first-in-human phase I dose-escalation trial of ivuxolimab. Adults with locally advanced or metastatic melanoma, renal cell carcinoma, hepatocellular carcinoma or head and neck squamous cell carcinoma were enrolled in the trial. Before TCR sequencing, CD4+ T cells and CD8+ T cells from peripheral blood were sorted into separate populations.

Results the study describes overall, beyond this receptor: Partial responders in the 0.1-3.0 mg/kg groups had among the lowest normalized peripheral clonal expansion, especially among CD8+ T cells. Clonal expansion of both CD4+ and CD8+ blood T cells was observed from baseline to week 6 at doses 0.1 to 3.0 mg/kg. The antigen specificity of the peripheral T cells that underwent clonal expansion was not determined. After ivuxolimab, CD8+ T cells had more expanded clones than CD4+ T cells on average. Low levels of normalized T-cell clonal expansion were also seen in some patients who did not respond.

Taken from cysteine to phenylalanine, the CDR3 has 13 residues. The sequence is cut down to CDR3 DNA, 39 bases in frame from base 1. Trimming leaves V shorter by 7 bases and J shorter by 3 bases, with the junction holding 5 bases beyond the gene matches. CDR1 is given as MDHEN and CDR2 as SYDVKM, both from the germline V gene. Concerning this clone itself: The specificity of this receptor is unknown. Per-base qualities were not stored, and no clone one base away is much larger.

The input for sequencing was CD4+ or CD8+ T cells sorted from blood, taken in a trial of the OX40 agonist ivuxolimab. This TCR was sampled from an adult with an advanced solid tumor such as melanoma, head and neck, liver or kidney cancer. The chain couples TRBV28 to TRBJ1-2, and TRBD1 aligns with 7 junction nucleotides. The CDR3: CASTSGTDYGYTF. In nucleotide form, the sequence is TGTGCCAGCACCTCCGGGACAGACTATGGCTACACCTTC.